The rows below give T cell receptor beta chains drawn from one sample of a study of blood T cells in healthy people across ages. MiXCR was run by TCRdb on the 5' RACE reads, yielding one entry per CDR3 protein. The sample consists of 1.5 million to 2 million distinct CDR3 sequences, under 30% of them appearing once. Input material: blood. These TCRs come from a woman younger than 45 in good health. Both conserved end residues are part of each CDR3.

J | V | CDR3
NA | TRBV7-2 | CACSPPSPEQYF
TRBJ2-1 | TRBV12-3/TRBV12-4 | CASSLEGGPPFF
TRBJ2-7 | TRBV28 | CASRVGDSFYEQYF
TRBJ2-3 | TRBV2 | CASRGDISDTQYF
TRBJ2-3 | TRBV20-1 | CSARRGGGMDTQYF
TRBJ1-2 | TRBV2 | CASSEEGPDYGYTF
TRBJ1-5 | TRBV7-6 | CVSSKDINSNQPQHF
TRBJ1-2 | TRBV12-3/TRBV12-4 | CASSTSRDRSYGYTF
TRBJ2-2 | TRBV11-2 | CASSRRTAANTGELFF
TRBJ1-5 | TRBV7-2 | CASSPSPVGNQPQHF
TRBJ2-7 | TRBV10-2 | CASSLTSPSYEQYF
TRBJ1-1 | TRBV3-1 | CASSQDGPGTEAFF
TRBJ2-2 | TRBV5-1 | CASRLAGMNTGELFF
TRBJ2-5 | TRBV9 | CASSVARTGETQYF
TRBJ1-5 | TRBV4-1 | CASSQVYNQPQHF
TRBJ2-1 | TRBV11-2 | CASSLSGRTWDNEQFF
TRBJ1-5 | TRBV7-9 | CASSFDQSNQPQHF
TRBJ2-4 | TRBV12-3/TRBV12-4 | CASSSSGTRYNEQYF
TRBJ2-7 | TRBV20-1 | CSASSSGRGYEQYF
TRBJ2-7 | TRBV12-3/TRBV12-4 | CASREGPGSEQYF
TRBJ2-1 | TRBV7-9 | CASSFGTAGRLGNEQFF
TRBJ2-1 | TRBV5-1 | CASKRTPLNEQFF
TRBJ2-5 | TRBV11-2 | CACSLSRGREETQYF
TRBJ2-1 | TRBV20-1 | CSARHADNEQFF
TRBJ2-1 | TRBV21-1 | CARTPGPPSSYNEQFF
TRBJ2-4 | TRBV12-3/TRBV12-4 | CASSFRRLGGIQYF
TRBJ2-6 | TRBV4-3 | CASSQRPGGGSGANVPTF
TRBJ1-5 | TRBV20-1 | CSAPDRGKREQPQHF
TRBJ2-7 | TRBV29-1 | CSVLTGEAYEQYF
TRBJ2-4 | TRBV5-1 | CASSLGSVAKNIQYF
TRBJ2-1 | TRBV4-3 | CASSHMRTGDLYNEQFF
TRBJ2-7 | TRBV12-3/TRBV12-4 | CASNLGGAAHEQYF
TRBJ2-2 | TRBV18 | CASSQNRNTGELFF
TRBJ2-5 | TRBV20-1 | CSGGGVLAGGPGQETQYF
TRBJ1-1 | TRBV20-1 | CSAIARPLNTEAFF
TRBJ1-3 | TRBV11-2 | CASSLGGASGNTIYF
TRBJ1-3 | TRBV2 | CASKTGTSGNTIYF
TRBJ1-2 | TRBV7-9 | CASSLALHRDSQTNYGYTF
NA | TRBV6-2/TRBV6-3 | CASSYSSGMKTQYF
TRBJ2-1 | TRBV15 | CATSRTGAAEQFF
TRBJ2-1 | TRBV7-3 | CASSPTGQGGNNEQFF
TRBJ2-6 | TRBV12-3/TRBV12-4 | CASSLGPNSGANVLTF
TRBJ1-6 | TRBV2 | CASSEARGQMNSPLHF
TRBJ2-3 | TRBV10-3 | CAISESFEAGRGPDTQYF
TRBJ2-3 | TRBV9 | CASSVAPFGSGTDTQYF
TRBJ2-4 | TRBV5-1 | CAGSTGPGEDIQYF
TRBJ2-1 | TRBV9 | CASGTGADEQFF
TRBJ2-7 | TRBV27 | CASSPSSGDLYEQYF
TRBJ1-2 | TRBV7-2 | CASSRPGQGAKVGYTF
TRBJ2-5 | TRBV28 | CASSLRQVSETQYF
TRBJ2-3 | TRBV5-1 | CASSFEPGRFSINTQYF